The 8 T cell receptor beta chains listed next were all sequenced from one sample in a study of T cells expressing NK-cell markers. Following a re-call of the 5' RACE reads, TCRdb has one entry per CDR3 protein and lacks DNA. The listing contains about 150,000 distinct CDR3 sequences. The sequencing sample was made of blood T cells: a sorted CD56 or NKG2C T cell subset, CD4+ or CD8+ T cells, or bulk PBMC T cells (not recorded which). These receptors were collected from a woman in her 50s in good health.

V and J are TRBV3-1 and TRBJ2-1; lacking DNA, the TRBD2 call made by TCRdb goes unchecked. This CDR3 region has 15 residues. Germline V lookup: CDR1 LGHDT, CDR2 YNNKEL (reference sequence). Here the CDR3 reads CASSQSLAGAVEQFF.

The CDR3 loop is CASSPAGFGTSALAGELFF. The chain has TRBV2 and TRBJ2-2; TCRdb gives TRBD2 as the D gene, but with no DNA this cannot be confirmed. Germline V gene sequence: CDR1 SNHLY, CDR2 FYNNEI. This CDR3 is 19 amino acids long. The full variable domain, completed using reference TRBV2 and TRBJ2-2, is EPEVTQTPSHQVTQMGQEVILRCVPISNHLYFYWYRQILGQKVEFLVSFYNNEISEKSEIFDDQFSVERPDGSNFTLKIRSTKLEDSAMYFCASSPAGFGTSALAGELFFGEGSRLTVL.

The chain combines TRBV27 with TRBJ2-4; with no DNA, the TCRdb D assignment of TRBD2 cannot be verified. The CDR3 spans 15 residues. In germline, CDR1 is MNHEY, CDR2 SMNVEV (reference sequence). This chain's CDR3 is CASSPSASGSNIQYF.

The chain carries TRBV12-3 or TRBV12-4 and TRBJ1-1; lacking DNA, the TRBD1 call made by TCRdb goes unchecked. The CDR3 is 13 amino acids. This CDR3 reads CASSFPGRGEAFF.

V is TRBV29-1 and J is TRBJ2-1; no DNA is available, so the TRBD2 call from TCRdb remains unchecked. The CDR3 extends over 14 amino acids. CDR1 and CDR2 from the germline V gene are SQVTM and ANQGSEA. The CDR3 protein is CSVQGLAGGNEQFF.

This chain joins TRBV29-1 and TRBJ2-7; the TCRdb D gene call, TRBD1, has no DNA to confirm it. This CDR3 contains 15 residues. The germline V gene has CDR1 SQVTM and CDR2 ANQGSEA. CDR3 loop: CSVEENRDGTYEQYF.

V usage is TRBV27 and J usage is TRBJ2-4; the TCRdb call, TRBD1, lacks DNA for checking. The CDR3 consists of 15 residues. Germline V lookup: CDR1 MNHEY, CDR2 SMNVEV (reference sequence). CDR3 sequence: CASSPPQSSKNIQYF.

The J gene is TRBJ2-3, the V gene TRBV2. CDR3 length: 12 amino acids. Germline V CDR1 and CDR2: SNHLY, FYNNEI. The CDR3 loop reads CASSDGTDTQYF.